This TCR beta chain stems from a study of long-term antiretroviral therapy in people with HIV. General study findings and limits: Post-ART diversity increased but stayed below transplant donor controls. The range of CDR3 lengths in HIV repertoires proved narrower than that found in controls.

The CDR3 covers 13 residues. CDR1 is MNHEY, CDR2 SMNVEV, per germline (reference sequence). V was pared by 5 bases and J by 8 bases, with 15 bases between. This was the immunoSEQ v3.0 assay at survey level. The table came from immunoSEQ multiplex PCR; TCRdb's copy has only in-frame clones and leaves some out. The top ten clones hold approximately 2.8% of a sample with around 29,000 clones, just under 95% of them seen once. Turning to this clone: Its antigen remains unidentified.

The receptor's source is a man over 45 with HIV. V usage is TRBV27 and J usage is TRBJ1-2; possible D gene TRBD1, 6 bases. The material sequenced was unsorted PBMCs, taken 5.3 years after starting antiretroviral therapy. Written as DNA, the CDR3 is TGTGCCAGCAGTCCTGAATGGGGGCAAGGCTACACCTTC. It encodes CASSPEWGQGYTF.